This T cell receptor (beta chain) was retrieved from a study of shared clonotypes between healthy human individuals. Study-wide context: Contributing individuals were two females and a few males aged 18 to 49. General study points: Estimated richness was generally greater in naive than memory subsets.

About this clone: Its antigen is unknown.

Splitting of each subset's genomic DNA was done evenly across several immunoSEQ plates. Authors' processing steps: Filtering differed for immunoSEQ, which gave only junction sequences without quality scores. Using immunoSEQ multiplex PCR, the repertoire was profiled, and TCRdb retains in-frame clones only, with some absent. D and trimming were read from the DNA, whereas the V and J calls and clone size are those reported in that table. The table has about 2.4 million clones, approximately 94% seen once. The CDR3 consists of 14 residues. CDR1 is LGHNA and CDR2 is YNFKEQ in the germline V gene. Trimming pared 3 bases from V and 3 bases from J, leaving 11 bases between.

The chain couples TRBV4-2 to TRBJ1-2; D is unresolved. Sequenced material: naive CD4+ T cells from PBMCs. As to subset: CD45RA+ positively selected. The TCR comes from a man younger than 35 in good health. Some clones in this sample may be carry-over from other donors' samples. The CDR3 nucleotides are TGTGCCAGCAGCCAGGCCCGCGGCGACTATGGCTACACCTTC. Encoded protein: CASSQARGDYGYTF.